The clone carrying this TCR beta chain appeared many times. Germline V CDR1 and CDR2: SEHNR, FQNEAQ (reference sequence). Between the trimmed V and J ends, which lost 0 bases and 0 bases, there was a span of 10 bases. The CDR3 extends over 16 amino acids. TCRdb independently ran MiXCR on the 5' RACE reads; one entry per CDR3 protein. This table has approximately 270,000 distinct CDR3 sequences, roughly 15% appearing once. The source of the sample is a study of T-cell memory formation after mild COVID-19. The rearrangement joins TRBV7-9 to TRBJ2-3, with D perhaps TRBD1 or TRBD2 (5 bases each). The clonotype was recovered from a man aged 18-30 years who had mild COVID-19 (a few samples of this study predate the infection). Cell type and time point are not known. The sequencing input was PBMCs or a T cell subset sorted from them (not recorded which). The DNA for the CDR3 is TGTGCCAGCAGCTTAGCGGGACGAACTAGCACAGATACGCAGTATTTT. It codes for CASSLAGRTSTDTQYF.